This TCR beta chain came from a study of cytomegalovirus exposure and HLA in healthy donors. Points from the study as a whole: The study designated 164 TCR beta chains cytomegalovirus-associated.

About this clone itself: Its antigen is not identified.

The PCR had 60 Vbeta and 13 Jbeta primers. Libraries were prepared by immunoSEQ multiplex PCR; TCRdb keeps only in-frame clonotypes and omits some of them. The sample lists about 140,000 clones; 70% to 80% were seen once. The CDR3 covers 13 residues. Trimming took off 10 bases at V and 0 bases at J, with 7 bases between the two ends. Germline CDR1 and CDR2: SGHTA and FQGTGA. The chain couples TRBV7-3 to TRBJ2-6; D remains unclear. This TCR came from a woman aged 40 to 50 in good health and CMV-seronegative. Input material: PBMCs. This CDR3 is CAIALSGANVLTF. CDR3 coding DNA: TGTGCCATCGCACTCTCTGGGGCCAACGTCCTGACTTTC.